The 27 T cell receptor beta chains below come from one sample, sequenced in a study of CD8 T cells in Susac syndrome. Random hexamers were used to reverse transcribe the RNA input (about 0.5 to 1 ug). From the immunoSEQ multiplex PCR reads, TCRdb called clonotypes with MiXCR, one entry per CDR3 protein. This table has about 100,000 distinct CDR3 sequences, 90% to 95% appearing once. Sequencing was done on a sample of CD8+ T cells from PBMCs. The source is a human donor in good health.

A few counts support this clonotype. This chain joins TRBV12-3 or TRBV12-4 and TRBJ2-5, with D tentatively TRBD1 or TRBD2 (5 bases each). The CDR3 spans 13 residues. The V end was cut by 1 base, the J end by 5 bases, with 8 bases between. In DNA form, the CDR3 reads TGTGCCAGCAGTTTAGGGGGCGGGGAGACCCAGTACTTC. Translation: CASSLGGGETQYF.

The V call is TRBV6-5, the J call TRBJ2-3; no reliable D call. CDR1 and CDR2 (germline): MNHEY, SVGAGI. The CDR3 contains 14 residues. The V gene lost 2 bases and the J gene lost 1 base, with 7 bases spanning the gap. The CDR3 coding sequence is TGTGCCAGCAGTTACCTTTCGGGCACAGATACGCAGTATTTT. Translation: CASSYLSGTDTQYF.

V gene TRBV12-3 or TRBV12-4 combines with J gene TRBJ1-2; no clear D. CDR3 size: 13 residues. The V end lost 1 base, the J end lost 12 bases, and 15 bases lay between the germline ends. The CDR3 here is CASSLDDRLIDTF. As DNA, the CDR3 is TGTGCCAGCAGTTTAGACGACCGTCTTATTGACACCTTC.

V and J are TRBV20-1 and TRBJ2-3; 11 bases agree with TRBD2. Germline values: CDR1 DFQATT, CDR2 SNEGSKA (reference sequence). Trimming removed 5 bases from V and 4 bases from J; junction bases left unmatched: 8. CDR3 size: 15 residues. The chain's CDR3 is CSAETSGGPPDTQYF. The CDR3 DNA reads TGCAGTGCTGAAACTAGCGGGGGCCCTCCAGATACGCAGTATTTT.

The chain recombines TRBV9 with TRBJ2-5; no definite D call. Germline-derived CDR1 and CDR2 are SGDLS and YYNGEE. The germline V and J ends were trimmed by 0 bases and 5 bases, with 11 bases remaining between them. The CDR3 is made up of 14 amino acids. The DNA of the CDR3 is TGTGCCAGCAGCGTAGAAGGGAACCCGGAGACCCAGTACTTC. Its translation is CASSVEGNPETQYF.

The V and J genes are TRBV20-1 and TRBJ1-1; D is ambiguous. The germline gives CDR1 DFQATT, CDR2 SNEGSKA (reference sequence). Trimming cost V 3 bases and J 0 bases, with 14 bases left between them. This CDR3 region has 15 residues. DNA for the CDR3: TGCAGTGCTAGGGATCCCCAAGGGTTGAACACTGAAGCTTTCTTT. It codes for CSARDPQGLNTEAFF.

The chain is built from TRBV7-9 and TRBJ1-5; TRBD1 matches at 7 bases. Germline-derived CDR1 and CDR2 are SEHNR and FQNEAQ (reference sequence). Losses at the gene ends were 4 bases for V and 5 bases for J; bases not matched to a gene: 14. CDR3 length: 17 residues. The CDR3 sequence is CASSYGQASLKDQPQHF. The CDR3 DNA is TGTGCCAGCAGCTACGGACAGGCGTCCCTTAAAGATCAGCCCCAGCATTTT.

The V call is TRBV18, the J call TRBJ2-7; the D is unclear. Germline V gives CDR1 KGHSH, CDR2 LQKENI. The length of the CDR3 is 13 residues. Trimming removed 5 bases from V and 5 bases from J, with 13 bases in between. CDR3 coding DNA: TGTGCCAGCTCATTCTCCCCACGACACGAGCAGTACTTC. Protein: CASSFSPRHEQYF.

The V and J genes are TRBV13 and TRBJ1-1; no clear D. This CDR3 contains 14 residues. V lost 4 bases and J lost 4, with 13 bases in between. Germline lookup yields CDR1 PRHDT and CDR2 FYEKMQ (reference sequence). The CDR3 DNA sequence: TGTGCCAGCAGCTCCCTAGAGGACGGCACTGAAGCTTTCTTT. As protein: CASSSLEDGTEAFF.

The V gene is TRBV27, the J gene TRBJ1-2; 7 bases map to TRBD1. CDR3 length: 13 amino acids. J gave up 4 bases and V 2 bases, and 1 base lay outside the gene matches. Germline CDR1 is MNHEY and CDR2 is SMNVEV (reference sequence). The CDR3 coding sequence is TGTGCCAGCAGTTTAGCAGGGGGCTATGGCTACACCTTC. Translation: CASSLAGGYGYTF.

The chain joins TRBV5-1 to TRBJ2-5, with D maybe TRBD1 (6 bases). Trimming took off 5 bases at V and 2 bases at J, with 10 bases between the two ends. The CDR3 spans 13 residues. Germline values: CDR1 SGHRS, CDR2 YFSETQ. The CDR3 spells CASSRRGQETQYF. DNA for the CDR3: TGCGCCAGCAGTCGCAGGGGACAAGAGACCCAGTACTTC.

V usage is TRBV13 and J usage is TRBJ2-7, with D perhaps TRBD2 (5 bases). The V and J ends lost 5 bases and 5 bases respectively, with 19 bases between them. The V gene's germline CDR1 is PRHDT and CDR2 FYEKMQ (reference sequence). The CDR3 contains 15 residues. The CDR3 loop reads CASSPLGRSGDEQYF. The CDR3 DNA reads TGTGCCAGCAGCCCCCTAGGGCGGTCCGGGGACGAGCAGTACTTC.

The chain recombines TRBV12-3 or TRBV12-4 with TRBJ2-1; D not resolved. This CDR3 region has 14 residues. V gave up 3 bases and J gave up 3 bases, with 9 bases separating them. Here the CDR3 DNA reads TGTGCCAGCAGTTTTAAGGGCCACTACAATGAGCAGTTCTTC. Protein product: CASSFKGHYNEQFF.

The J gene is TRBJ2-1, the V gene TRBV4-2, with D unresolved. Germline CDR1 reads LGHNA; CDR2 reads YNFKEQ. This CDR3 region has 13 residues. V was pared by 0 bases and J by 9 bases, with 9 bases between. The CDR3 DNA reads as TGTGCCAGCAGCCAAGAGACTCCCAGTGAGCAGTTCTTC. The encoded protein is CASSQETPSEQFF.

This chain joins TRBV29-1 and TRBJ2-3; D possibly corresponds to TRBD2 (6 bases). Trimming left V 2 bases short and J 5 bases short, with 14 bases between. This CDR3 spans 14 amino acids. CDR1 is SQVTM, CDR2 ANQGSEA, per germline. CDR3 residues: CSVESIGGGDTQYF. DNA for the CDR3: TGCAGCGTTGAATCCATCGGGGGAGGAGATACGCAGTATTTT.

This chain connects TRBV7-2 to TRBJ2-1; the match to TRBD2 covers 9 bases. J gave up 3 bases and V 5 bases, and 8 bases lay outside the gene matches. Germline-derived CDR1 and CDR2 are SGHTA and FQGNSA. The CDR3 contains 16 residues. DNA of the CDR3: TGTGCCAGCAGCATTAGCGGGGGAGAGCACTACAATGAGCAGTTCTTC. It yields the protein CASSISGGEHYNEQFF.

This rearrangement joins TRBV20-1 to TRBJ1-2; TRBD1 matches at 8 bases. CDR3 length: 13 amino acids. Losses at the gene ends were 6 bases for V and 6 bases for J; bases not matched to a gene: 9. Germline loops: CDR1 DFQATT, CDR2 SNEGSKA (reference sequence). The CDR3 nucleotides are TGCAGTGCCGTGGACCGGGACAGGAATGGCTACACCTTC. Protein product: CSAVDRDRNGYTF.

V usage is TRBV7-9 and J usage is TRBJ1-5; TRBD1 matches at 7 bases. The CDR3 covers 15 residues. With 4 bases clipped from V and 2 bases from J, the junction kept 5 bases outside the gene matches. CDR1 is SEHNR, CDR2 FQNEAQ, per germline (reference sequence). The CDR3 nucleotides are TGTGCCAGCAGCTCGACAGGGTACGGCAATCAGCCCCAGCATTTT. Its translation: CASSSTGYGNQPQHF.

This clonotype was picked up one time. The chain employs TRBV18 and TRBJ2-5; D unresolved. The CDR3 contains 14 residues. V dropped 3 bases and J dropped 5 bases, with 13 bases sitting between them. CDR1 and CDR2 (germline): KGHSH, LQKENI. CDR3: CASSPSNNRETQYF. The CDR3 nucleotides are TGTGCCAGCTCACCTTCAAACAACCGGGAGACCCAGTACTTC.

The chain couples TRBV7-9 to TRBJ1-5; a possible D gene is TRBD1 (5 bases). Trimming cost V 4 bases and J 6 bases, with 16 bases left between them. Germline V gene data show CDR1 as SEHNR and CDR2 as FQNEAQ (reference sequence). The CDR3 sequence is 15 residues long. CDR3 sequence reads: CASSSPLGDGQPQHF. In nucleotides, the CDR3 is TGTGCCAGCAGCTCGCCTTTGGGGGATGGTCAGCCCCAGCATTTT.

The gene calls are TRBV3-1 and TRBJ2-5, with D maybe TRBD1 (5 bases). The CDR3 is made up of 14 amino acids. Germline V lookup: CDR1 LGHDT, CDR2 YNNKEL (reference sequence). Between the trimmed V and J ends, which lost 1 base and 4 bases, there was a span of 10 bases. The CDR3 DNA reads TGTGCCAGCAGCCAAGGTGACAGTTCAGAGACCCAGTACTTC. Protein product: CASSQGDSSETQYF.

The chain uses TRBV19 and TRBJ1-1, with 8 bases lining up with TRBD1. Germline V lookup: CDR1 LNHDA, CDR2 SQIVND (reference sequence). The CDR3 contains 14 residues. The V gene end was trimmed by 4 bases and the J gene end by 6 bases; junction bases not matched to a gene: 7. CDR3 sequence: CASSRMTGAAEAFF. In DNA form, the CDR3 reads TGTGCCAGTAGTAGAATGACAGGGGCGGCTGAAGCTTTCTTT.

The genes are TRBV7-2 and TRBJ1-5; the D gene is possibly TRBD1 (6 bases). Between the trimmed V and J ends, which lost 0 bases and 5 bases, there was a span of 11 bases. CDR3 size: 15 residues. CDR1 is SGHTA and CDR2 is FQGNSA in the germline V gene. The CDR3 region has the DNA TGTGCCAGCAGCTTAGCCAGGACAGTTGATCAGCCCCAGCATTTT. It is translated as CASSLARTVDQPQHF. The full variable domain, in which reference TRBV7-2 and TRBJ1-5 provide the parts outside the CDR3, is GAGVSQSPSNKVTEKGKDVELRCDPISGHTALYWYRQSLGQGLEFLIYFQGNSAPDKSGLPSDRFSAERTGGSVSTLTIQRTQQEDSAVYLCASSLARTVDQPQHFGDGTRLSIL.

The rearrangement uses TRBV7-3 and TRBJ1-1; D ambiguous. Trimming left V 5 bases short and J 3 bases short, with 16 bases between. Per germline, CDR1 SGHTA and CDR2 FQGTGA. The CDR3 extends over 15 amino acids. The CDR3 coding sequence is TGTGCCAGCAGCCCTGACGGGTCATCCGACACTGAAGCTTTCTTT. This encodes CASSPDGSSDTEAFF.

V usage is TRBV9 and J usage is TRBJ2-5; D remains ambiguous. Trimming took off 0 bases at V and 1 base at J, with 13 bases between the two ends. The germline V gene encodes CDR1 SGDLS and CDR2 YYNGEE. This CDR3 is built from 16 residues. The CDR3 DNA sequence: TGTGCCAGCAGCGTAGTAGGAATAGCCCCCCAAGAGACCCAGTACTTC. Amino acid sequence: CASSVVGIAPQETQYF.

The V call is TRBV13, the J call TRBJ2-3; D call uncertain. Germline values: CDR1 PRHDT, CDR2 FYEKMQ (reference sequence). This CDR3 comprises 16 residues. V was trimmed by 5 bases and J by 2 bases, leaving 17 bases between them. The CDR3 bases are TGTGCCAGCAGCCGTTTCCAAAGCGAGTACACAGATACGCAGTATTTT. Residues: CASSRFQSEYTDTQYF.

This chain connects TRBV7-4 to TRBJ2-1, with D perhaps given as TRBD1 or TRBD2 (6 bases each). The CDR3 is 14 residues long. Germline V gene data show CDR1 as SGHVT and CDR2 as SQSDAQ. V was cut by 8 bases and J by 5 bases, with 16 bases left in between. The CDR3 is CASAGAGTNNEQFF. For the CDR3, the DNA is TGTGCCAGCGCCGGGGCGGGGACAAACAATGAGCAGTTCTTC.